These 23 T cell receptor beta chains originate from one sample sequenced in a study of prognosis after radiotherapy for stage I lung cancer. Genomic DNA served as the source from which two-round multiplex PCR generated TCR beta CDR3 amplicons. Primers were specific to each TRBV and TRBJ gene in first-round PCR. TCRdb fed the multiplex PCR reads into MiXCR, producing one record per CDR3 protein. The sample lists around 51,000 distinct CDR3 sequences; over 30% were seen once. The sequenced sample was PBMCs, obtained before or after stereotactic body radiation therapy (not recorded which). These TCRs come from a donor over 45 with non-small cell lung cancer.

This clonotype has ten or more counts. The chain recombines TRBV30 with TRBJ1-6; D is unresolved. Trimming removed 0 bases from V and 6 bases from J, with 9 bases in between. Germline V gives CDR1 GTSNPN, CDR2 SVGIG (reference sequence). The CDR3 is 14 residues long. Written as DNA, the CDR3 is TGTGCCTGGAGTGTACAACTTGGTAATTCACCCCTCCACTTT. Protein product: CAWSVQLGNSPLHF.

This clonotype appeared many times. The chain couples TRBV6-1 to TRBJ2-1; 9 bases line up with TRBD1. The CDR3 covers 13 residues. J was trimmed by 5 bases and V by 8 bases; bases with no gene match: 4. Germline V gene sequence: CDR1 MNHNS, CDR2 SASEGT. CDR3: CASETGGHNEQFF. The CDR3, as DNA: TGTGCCAGCGAGACAGGGGGACACAATGAGCAGTTCTTC.

This clonotype was seen many times. The V call is TRBV5-5, the J call TRBJ1-1; tentative D call: TRBD1 (5 bases). V was shortened by 6 bases and J by 4 bases, with 25 bases between the two germline ends. The CDR3 extends over 17 amino acids. CDR1 and CDR2 from the germline V gene are SGHKS and YYEKEE (reference sequence). In DNA form, the CDR3 reads TGTGCCAGCATCAGAGCGGGGGAAAAACCCGGCGGCACTGAAGCTTTCTTT. It encodes CASIRAGEKPGGTEAFF.

In this sample, this clonotype turned up many times. J is TRBJ2-3 and V is TRBV4-2; possibly TRBD2 for D (6 bases). CDR1 is LGHNA, CDR2 YNFKEQ, per germline. The CDR3 loop spans 15 amino acids. V was clipped by 4 bases and J by 6 bases, with 17 bases between them. CDR3 amino acids: CASSLASASSDTQYF. CDR3 DNA sequence: TGTGCCAGCAGCCTCGCTAGCGCCTCAAGCGATACGCAGTATTTT.

This clonotype was picked up many times. V is TRBV4-1 and J is TRBJ2-7; D is ambiguous. CDR1 is MGHRA and CDR2 is YSYEKL in the germline V gene. This CDR3 has 11 residues. Trimming pared 2 bases from V and 3 bases from J, leaving 2 bases between. CDR3: CASSQFYEQYF. The CDR3 coding sequence is TGCGCCAGCAGCCAATTCTACGAGCAGTACTTC.

This clonotype came up a few times. This may be a read error: a much more frequent sequence differs by one nucleotide. This sequence joins TRBV10-3 and TRBJ2-7, with unresolved D. Trimming left V 3 bases short and J 2 bases short, with 11 bases between. CDR3 length equals 14 residues. Germline V gene data show CDR1 as ENHRY and CDR2 as SYGVKD. The CDR3 protein is CAISDSMAPYEQYF. The CDR3 DNA follows: TGTGCCATCAGTGATTCCATGGCCCCCTACGAGCAGTACTTC.

CDR3 DNA sequence: TGCGCCAGCAGCTTGTCATGGGGGAACACTGAAGCTTTCTTT. Translated: CASSLSWGNTEAFF. The chain is built from TRBV5-1 and TRBJ1-1, with D uncertain. This CDR3 is built from 14 residues. Per the germline V gene, CDR1 is SGHRS and CDR2 is YFSETQ. Trimming removed 1 base at V and 1 base at J, with 8 bases between.

This clonotype occurred many times. The chain has TRBV6-2 or TRBV6-3 and TRBJ1-5; D is unresolved. This CDR3 region has 13 residues. Germline V lookup: CDR1 MNHEY, CDR2 SVGEGT. V was clipped by 7 bases and J by 9 bases, with 16 bases between them. CDR3 sequence reads: CASTGPEFLPQHF. DNA of the CDR3: TGTGCCAGCACAGGCCCGGAGTTTCTGCCCCAGCATTTT.

This clonotype has at least ten counts. This chain joins TRBV6-2 or TRBV6-3 and TRBJ2-5, with D unclear. V lost 2 bases, J lost 5 bases, and 3 bases lay in between. There are 11 residues in the CDR3. Germline CDR1 is MNHEY and CDR2 is SVGEGT. CDR3 nucleotides: TGTGCCAGCAGTTACGGCGAGACCCAGTACTTC. This sequence encodes CASSYGETQYF.

This clonotype appeared many times. The J gene is TRBJ1-2, the V gene TRBV20-1; the match to TRBD1 covers 8 bases. The CDR3 has 13 amino acids. Losses at the gene ends were 1 base for V and 5 bases for J; bases not matched to a gene: 3. Germline-derived CDR1 and CDR2 are DFQATT and SNEGSKA (reference sequence). The CDR3 DNA reads TGCAGTGCTAGAGCGACAGGGGCTTATGGCTACACCTTC. Encoded protein: CSARATGAYGYTF.

By share, this clonotype counts as medium-sized (0.01 to 0.1%). The chain couples TRBV12-3 or TRBV12-4 to TRBJ2-7; D remains ambiguous. The CDR3 covers 11 residues. V lost 6 bases and J 1 base, leaving 4 bases between the germline ends. CDR3 region: CASSPSYEQYF. The CDR3 DNA sequence: TGTGCCAGCAGCCCATCCTACGAGCAGTACTTC.

This chain connects TRBV30 to TRBJ2-7, with D possibly TRBD1 on 6 matching bases. Trimming shortened V by 3 bases and J by 0 bases, and 6 bases separated the two germline ends. The germline V gene encodes CDR1 GTSNPN and CDR2 SVGIG (reference sequence). CDR3 length: 12 residues. The CDR3 sequence: CAWRDSSYEQYF. The DNA of the CDR3 is TGTGCCTGGAGGGACAGCTCCTACGAGCAGTACTTC.

The DNA of the CDR3 is TGTGCCAGCCAGGACAGAGCGGGCAATCAGCCCCAGCATTTT. Protein sequence: CASQDRAGNQPQHF. The J gene is TRBJ1-5, the V gene TRBV6-1, with D possibly being TRBD1 (6 bases). The V and J ends lost 8 bases and 2 bases respectively, with 13 bases between them. The CDR3 spans 14 residues. In germline, CDR1 is MNHNS, CDR2 SASEGT.

This clonotype was recorded many times. The rearrangement uses TRBV24-1 and TRBJ1-1; 9 bases agree with TRBD1. The V and J ends lost 2 bases and 4 bases, in that order; junction bases with no gene match: 7. CDR1 and CDR2 from the germline V gene are KGHDR and SFDVKD. This CDR3 is built from 16 residues. DNA for the CDR3: TGTGCCACCAGTGATTCTAGGACAGGGGCCAGCACTGAAGCTTTCTTT. It specifies CATSDSRTGASTEAFF.

Worth noting for this clonotype: A read error may explain this, as a much larger clone is one base away. The chain couples TRBV5-1 to TRBJ2-5, with TRBD2 identical over 7 bases. This CDR3 is built from 13 residues. Germline values: CDR1 SGHRS, CDR2 YFSETQ. The CDR3 nucleotides read TGCGCCAGCAGGTTGGCGGGGGAAGAGACCCAGTACTTC. It yields the protein CASRLAGEETQYF.

In its sample, this clonotype was seen many times. The CDR3 DNA reads TGTGCCAGCAGGAGGGGGACAGGAGCATACACCGGGGAGCTGTTTTTT. Residues: CASRRGTGAYTGELFF. The chain employs TRBV12-3 or TRBV12-4 and TRBJ2-2, with 8 bases aligning to TRBD1. V lost 6 bases to trimming and J lost 3 bases; unmatched junction nucleotides: 9. CDR3 length: 16 amino acids.

This clonotype was seen ten or more times. The V call is TRBV2, the J call TRBJ1-3; 8 bases match TRBD1. This CDR3 spans 15 amino acids. Per germline, CDR1 SNHLY and CDR2 FYNNEI. V was clipped by 6 bases and J by 2 bases; unmatched bases: 6. This chain's CDR3 is CASRAGTGPGNTIYF. In DNA form, the CDR3 reads TGTGCCAGCAGGGCCGGGACAGGTCCTGGAAACACCATATATTTT.

This clonotype was seen ten or more times. This chain links TRBV20-1 with TRBJ1-2; unclear D gene. The CDR3 runs 13 residues. Trimming left V 3 bases short and J 2 bases short, with 10 bases between. Germline CDR1 DFQATT, CDR2 SNEGSKA (reference sequence). DNA of the CDR3: TGCAGTGCTAGTCGAGAGGCCAACTATGGCTACACCTTC. This gives the protein CSASREANYGYTF.

In its sample, this clonotype was seen once. The chain couples TRBV11-2 to TRBJ2-3; no clear D gene. Per the germline V gene, CDR1 is SGHAT and CDR2 is FQNNGV. Trimming pared 1 base from V and 5 bases from J, leaving 19 bases between. This CDR3 is 17 amino acids long. CDR3 bases: TGTGCCAGCAGCTTAGGGCGAATAGCTGGTGCGCGAGATACGCAGTATTTT. It is translated as CASSLGRIAGARDTQYF.

As concerns this clonotype: It differs at one base from a far larger clone, so likely a read error. CDR3 residues: CASSPTSVYAYNEQFF. The CDR3 DNA reads as TGTGCCAGCAGCCCGACTAGCGTGTACGCCTACAATGAGCAGTTCTTC. This chain joins TRBV7-9 and TRBJ2-1; 8 bases are shared with TRBD2. The V segment lost 5 bases and the J segment 2 bases; nucleotides outside the gene matches: 8. The CDR3 consists of 16 residues. CDR1 and CDR2 from the germline V gene are SEHNR and FQNEAQ (reference sequence).

This clonotype showed up many times. The gene calls are TRBV4-3 and TRBJ2-2, with a tentative D call TRBD2 (5 bases). The CDR3 consists of 17 residues. The ends were cut back, 0 bases at V and 3 bases at J, with 14 bases in the middle. Per germline, CDR1 LGHNA and CDR2 YSLEER. This CDR3 is CASSQDGGFYDTGELFF. The CDR3 DNA sequence: TGCGCCAGCAGCCAAGATGGAGGATTTTATGACACCGGGGAGCTGTTTTTT.

V usage is TRBV19 and J usage is TRBJ1-2; unclear D gene. This CDR3 is 13 amino acids long. Germline V gives CDR1 LNHDA, CDR2 SQIVND (reference sequence). CDR3 residues: CSGSFSAVVGYTF. The DNA of the CDR3 is TGTTCCGGTAGTTTCTCGGCAGTAGTGGGCTACACCTTC.

This rearrangement joins TRBV6-1 to TRBJ1-2, with D maybe TRBD1 (5 bases). The CDR3 spans 16 residues. The germline V gene has CDR1 MNHNS and CDR2 SASEGT. V shed 1 base and J shed 4 bases, with 16 bases lying between them. CDR3 loop: CASSEGRMGTSYGYTF. The CDR3 coding sequence is TGTGCCAGCAGTGAAGGGAGAATGGGGACGAGCTATGGCTACACCTTC.